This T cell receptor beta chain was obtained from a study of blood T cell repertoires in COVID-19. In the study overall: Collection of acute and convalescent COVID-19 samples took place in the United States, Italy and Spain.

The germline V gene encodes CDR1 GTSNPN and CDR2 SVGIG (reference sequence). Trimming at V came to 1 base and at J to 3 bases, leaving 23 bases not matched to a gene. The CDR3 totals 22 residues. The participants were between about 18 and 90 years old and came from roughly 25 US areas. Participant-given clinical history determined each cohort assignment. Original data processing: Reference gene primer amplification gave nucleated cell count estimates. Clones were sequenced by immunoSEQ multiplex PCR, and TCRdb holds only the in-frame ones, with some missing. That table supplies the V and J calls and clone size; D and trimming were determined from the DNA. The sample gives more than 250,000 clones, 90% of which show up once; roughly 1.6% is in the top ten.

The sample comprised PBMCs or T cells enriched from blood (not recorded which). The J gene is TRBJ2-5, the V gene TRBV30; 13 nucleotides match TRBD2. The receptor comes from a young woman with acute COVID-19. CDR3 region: CAWSDFKGAWTSGRGAEETQYF. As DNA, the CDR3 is TGTGCCTGGAGTGATTTTAAGGGGGCTTGGACTAGCGGGAGAGGGGCAGAAGAGACCCAGTACTTC. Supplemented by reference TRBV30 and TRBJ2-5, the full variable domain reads SQTIHQWPATLVQPVGSPLSLECTVEGTSNPNLYWYRQAAGRGLQLLFYSVGIGQISSEVPQNLSASRPQDRQFILSSKKLLLSDSGFYLCAWSDFKGAWTSGRGAEETQYFGPGTRLLVL.